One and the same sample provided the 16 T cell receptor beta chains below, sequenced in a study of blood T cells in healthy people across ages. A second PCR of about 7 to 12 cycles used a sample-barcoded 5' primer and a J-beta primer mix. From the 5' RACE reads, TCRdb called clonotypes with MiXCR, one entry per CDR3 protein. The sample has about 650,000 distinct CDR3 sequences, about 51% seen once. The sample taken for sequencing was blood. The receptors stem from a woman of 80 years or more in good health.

The CDR3 is CASRLTSGIDEQFF. In nucleotides, the CDR3 is TGTGCCAGCAGACTGACTAGCGGGATTGATGAGCAGTTCTTC. The chain uses TRBV2 and TRBJ2-1; TRBD2 matches at 11 bases. After removal of 6 bases from V and 8 bases from J, the junction contained 6 bases not matched to a gene. The germline V gene encodes CDR1 SNHLY and CDR2 FYNNEI. The CDR3 totals 14 residues.

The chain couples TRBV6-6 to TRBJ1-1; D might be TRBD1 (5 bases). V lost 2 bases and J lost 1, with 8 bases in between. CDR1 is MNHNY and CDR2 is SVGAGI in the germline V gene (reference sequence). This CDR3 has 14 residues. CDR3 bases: TGTGCCAGCAGTTACAACGGGGGGAACACTGAAGCTTTCTTT. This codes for CASSYNGGNTEAFF.

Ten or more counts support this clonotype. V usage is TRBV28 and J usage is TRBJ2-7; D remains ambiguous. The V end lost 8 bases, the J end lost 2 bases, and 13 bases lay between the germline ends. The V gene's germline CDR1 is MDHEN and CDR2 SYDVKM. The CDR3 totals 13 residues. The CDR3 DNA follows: TGTGCCAGCTCGCCAGGCCATACCTACGAGCAGTACTTC. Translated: CASSPGHTYEQYF. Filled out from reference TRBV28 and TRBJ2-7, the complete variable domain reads DVKVTQSSRYLVKRTGEKVFLECVQDMDHENMFWYRQDPGLGLRLIYFSYDVKMKEKGDIPEGYSVSREKKERFSLILESASTNQTSMYLCASSPGHTYEQYFGPGTRLTVT.

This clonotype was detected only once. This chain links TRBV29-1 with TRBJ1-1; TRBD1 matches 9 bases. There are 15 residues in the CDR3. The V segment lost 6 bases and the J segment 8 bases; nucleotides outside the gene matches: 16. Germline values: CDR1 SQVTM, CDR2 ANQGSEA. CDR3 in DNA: TGCAGCGTAGCCGGGACAGGGAGCAGGATGGCAGAAGCTTTCTTT. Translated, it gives CSVAGTGSRMAEAFF.

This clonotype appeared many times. Written as DNA, the CDR3 is TGTGCCAGCAGCCAAGGACCACTAGCGGGTAGCACAGATACGCAGTATTTT. Its protein product is CASSQGPLAGSTDTQYF. V usage is TRBV4-2 and J usage is TRBJ2-3, with TRBD2 matching 9 bases. Losses at the gene ends were 1 base for V and 0 bases for J; bases not matched to a gene: 5. The CDR3 contains 17 residues. Per germline, CDR1 LGHNA and CDR2 YNFKEQ.

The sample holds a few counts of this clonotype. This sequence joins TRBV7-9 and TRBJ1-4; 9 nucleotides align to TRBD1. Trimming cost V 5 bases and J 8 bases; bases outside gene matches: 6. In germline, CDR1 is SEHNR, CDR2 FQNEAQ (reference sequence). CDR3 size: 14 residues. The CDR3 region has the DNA TGTGCCAGCAGCGTACAGGGGGCGGTAGAAAAACTGTTTTTT. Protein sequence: CASSVQGAVEKLFF. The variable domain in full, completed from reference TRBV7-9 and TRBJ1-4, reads DTGVSQNPRHKITKRGQNVTFRCDPISEHNRLYWYRQTLGQGPEFLTYFQNEAQLEKSRLLSDRFSAERPKGSFSTLEIQRTEQGDSAMYLCASSVQGAVEKLFFGSGTQLSVL.

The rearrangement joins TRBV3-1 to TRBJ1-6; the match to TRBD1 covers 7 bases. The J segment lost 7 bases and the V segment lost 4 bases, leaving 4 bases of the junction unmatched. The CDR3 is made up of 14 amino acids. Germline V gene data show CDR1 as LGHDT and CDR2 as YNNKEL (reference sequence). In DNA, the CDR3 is TGTGCCAGCAGCCCGCAGGGACAGAATTCACCCCTCCACTTT. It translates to CASSPQGQNSPLHF.

As DNA, the CDR3 is TGTGCCAGCAGTGACAGGCTGCAAAACACCGGGGAGCTGTTTTTT. This sequence encodes CASSDRLQNTGELFF. The chain employs TRBV2 and TRBJ2-2; D not certain. The CDR3 is 15 residues long. Germline V lookup: CDR1 SNHLY, CDR2 FYNNEI. V lost 3 bases, J lost 2 bases, and 10 bases lay in between.

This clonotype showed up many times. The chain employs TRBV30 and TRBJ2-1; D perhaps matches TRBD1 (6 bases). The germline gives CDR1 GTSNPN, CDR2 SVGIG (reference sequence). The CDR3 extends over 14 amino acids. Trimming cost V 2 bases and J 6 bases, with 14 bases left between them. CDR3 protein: CAWSNNQGFNEQFF. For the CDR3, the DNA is TGTGCCTGGAGTAATAATCAGGGGTTCAATGAGCAGTTCTTC. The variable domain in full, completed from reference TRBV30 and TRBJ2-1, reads SQTIHQWPATLVQPVGSPLSLECTVEGTSNPNLYWYRQAAGRGLQLLFYSVGIGQISSEVPQNLSASRPQDRQFILSSKKLLLSDSGFYLCAWSNNQGFNEQFFGPGTRLTVL.

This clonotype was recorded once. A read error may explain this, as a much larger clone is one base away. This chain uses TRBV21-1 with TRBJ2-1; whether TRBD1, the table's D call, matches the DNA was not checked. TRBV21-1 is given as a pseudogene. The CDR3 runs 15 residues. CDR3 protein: CASSKGGADYNEQFF. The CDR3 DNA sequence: TGTGCCAGCAGCAAAGGCGGGGCGGATTACAATGAGCAGTTCTTC.

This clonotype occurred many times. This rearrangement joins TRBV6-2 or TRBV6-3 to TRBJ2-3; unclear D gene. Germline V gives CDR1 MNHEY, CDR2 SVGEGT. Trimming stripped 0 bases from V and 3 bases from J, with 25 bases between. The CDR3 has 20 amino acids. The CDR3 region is CASSYSTTLLDLTLTDTQYF. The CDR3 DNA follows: TGTGCCAGCAGTTACTCGACCACCCTCTTGGACCTTACTTTAACAGATACGCAGTATTTT.

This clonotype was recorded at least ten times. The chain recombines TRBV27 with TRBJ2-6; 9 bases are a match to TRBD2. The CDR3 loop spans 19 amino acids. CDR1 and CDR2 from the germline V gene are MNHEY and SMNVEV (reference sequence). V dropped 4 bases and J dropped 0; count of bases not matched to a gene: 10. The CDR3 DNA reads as TGTGCCAGCAGTTCCATTAGCGGGAGAATAGCCTCTGGGGCCAACGTCCTGACTTTC. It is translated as CASSSISGRIASGANVLTF.

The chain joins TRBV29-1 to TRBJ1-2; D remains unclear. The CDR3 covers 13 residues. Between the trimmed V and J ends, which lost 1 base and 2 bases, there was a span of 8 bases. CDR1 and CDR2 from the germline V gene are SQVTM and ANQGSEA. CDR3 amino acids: CSVEGTGNYGYTF. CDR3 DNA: TGCAGCGTTGAAGGGACGGGGAACTATGGCTACACCTTC.

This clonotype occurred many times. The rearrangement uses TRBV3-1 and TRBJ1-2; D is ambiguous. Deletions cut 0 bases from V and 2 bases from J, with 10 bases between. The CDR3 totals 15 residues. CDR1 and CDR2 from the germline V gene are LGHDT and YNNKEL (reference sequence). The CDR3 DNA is TGTGCCAGCAGCCAAGACACGAATGGGAACTATGGCTACACCTTC. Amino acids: CASSQDTNGNYGYTF. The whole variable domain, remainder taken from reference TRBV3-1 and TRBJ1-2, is DTAVSQTPKYLVTQMGNDKSIKCEQNLGHDTMYWYKQDSKKFLKIMFSYNNKELIINETVPNRFSPKSPDKAHLNLHINSLELGDSAVYFCASSQDTNGNYGYTFGSGTRLTVV.

DNA of the CDR3: TGCGCCAGCAGCCGAGAACGGAGCGGGGGGGCCGATACGCAGTATTTT. Amino acid sequence: CASSRERSGGADTQYF. The rearrangement links TRBV4-3 to TRBJ2-3; TRBD2 matches 10 bases. The germline V gene encodes CDR1 LGHNA and CDR2 YSLEER. After removal of 4 bases from V and 6 bases from J, the junction contained 10 bases not matched to a gene. The CDR3 loop spans 16 amino acids.

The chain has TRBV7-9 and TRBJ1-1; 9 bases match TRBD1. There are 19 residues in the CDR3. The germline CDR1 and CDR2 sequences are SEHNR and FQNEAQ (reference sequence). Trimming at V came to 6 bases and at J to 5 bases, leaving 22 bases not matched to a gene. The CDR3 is CASSLTYRDRVVSRTEAFF. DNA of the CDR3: TGTGCCAGCAGTCTCACCTATCGGGACAGGGTGGTTTCGCGGACTGAAGCTTTCTTT.